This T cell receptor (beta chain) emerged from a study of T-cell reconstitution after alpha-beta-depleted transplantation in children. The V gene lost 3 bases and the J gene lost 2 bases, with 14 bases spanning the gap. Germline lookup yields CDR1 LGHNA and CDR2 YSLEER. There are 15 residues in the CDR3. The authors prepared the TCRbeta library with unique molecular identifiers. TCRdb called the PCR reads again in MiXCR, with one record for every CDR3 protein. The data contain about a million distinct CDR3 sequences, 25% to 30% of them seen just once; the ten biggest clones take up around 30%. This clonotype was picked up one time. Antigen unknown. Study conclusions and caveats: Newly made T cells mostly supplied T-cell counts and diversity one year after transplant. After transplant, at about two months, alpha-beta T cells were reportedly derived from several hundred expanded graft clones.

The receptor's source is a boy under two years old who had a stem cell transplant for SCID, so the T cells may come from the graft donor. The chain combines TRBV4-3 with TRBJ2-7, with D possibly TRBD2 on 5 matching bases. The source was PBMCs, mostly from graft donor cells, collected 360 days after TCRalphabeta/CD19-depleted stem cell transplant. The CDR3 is CASSHGLSGAYEQYF. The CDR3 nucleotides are TGCGCCAGCAGCCACGGACTCTCTGGGGCCTACGAGCAGTACTTC.